A single sample is the source of the 17 T cell receptor beta chains below, sequenced in a study of T cell repertoires in cytomegalovirus infection. TCRdb re-analysed the reads in MiXCR, keeping a single row per CDR3 protein. The sample gives around 290,000 distinct CDR3 sequences, under 30% of which show up once; about 14% is in the top ten. The sample comprised PBMCs. The origin of the receptors is a human donor in good health (CMV status not recorded). Some clones in this sample may be carry-over from other donors' samples.

This clonotype was recorded a few times. This chain links TRBV7-3 with TRBJ1-2; TRBD1 is a possible D gene (5 bases). Trimming removed 0 bases from V and 3 bases from J, with 11 bases in between. The CDR3 is 15 residues long. Germline CDR1 SGHTA, CDR2 FQGTGA. The CDR3 loop reads CASSLTRDDDYGYTF. The CDR3 bases are TGTGCCAGCAGCTTAACCCGGGACGATGACTATGGCTACACCTTC. Looking up the rest from reference TRBV7-3 and TRBJ1-2 gives the full variable domain: GAGVSQTPSNKVTEKGKYVELRCDPISGHTALYWYRQSLGQGPEFLIYFQGTGAADDSGLPNDRFFAVRPEGSVSTLKIQRTERGDSAVYLCASSLTRDDDYGYTFGSGTRLTVV.

This clonotype came up a few times. The chain recombines TRBV10-3 with TRBJ1-1; perhaps TRBD1 as D (6 bases). Per the germline V gene, CDR1 is ENHRY and CDR2 is SYGVKD. The V and J ends lost 6 bases and 2 bases respectively, with 10 bases between them. The CDR3 is made up of 13 amino acids. The CDR3 bases are TGTGCCATCAGGGTGGACAGTAACACTGAAGCTTTCTTT. It specifies CAIRVDSNTEAFF.

This clonotype has more than one count but fewer than ten. This rearrangement joins TRBV7-2 to TRBJ1-6; no reliable D call. The CDR3 runs to 15 residues. Germline-derived CDR1 and CDR2 are SGHTA and FQGNSA. V shed 4 bases and J shed 9 bases, with 16 bases lying between them. The CDR3 DNA sequence: TGTGCCAGCAGCTCAGGACGGCTTCAAGGTTCACCCCTCCACTTT. Translating gives CASSSGRLQGSPLHF.

A few counts support this clonotype. The rearrangement joins TRBV3-1 to TRBJ2-1; TRBD2 matches at 10 bases. Germline V gene data show CDR1 as LGHDT and CDR2 as YNNKEL (reference sequence). The CDR3 contains 15 residues. V lost 5 bases and J lost 9; bases outside the gene matches: 10. CDR3 nucleotide sequence: TGTGCCAGCAGCGACCTTGGACTAGCGGTGGGTGAGCAGTTCTTC. It translates to CASSDLGLAVGEQFF.

DNA of the CDR3: TGCGCCAGCAGCCTAGCCGGGACAGGGCTCGATGAGCAGTTCTTC. It translates to CASSLAGTGLDEQFF. V and J are TRBV5-1 and TRBJ2-1; 9 nucleotides align to TRBD1. The CDR3 sequence is 15 residues long. CDR1 is SGHRS, CDR2 YFSETQ, per germline. The V gene end was trimmed by 4 bases and the J gene end by 8 bases; junction bases not matched to a gene: 10. Full variable domain (remainder filled in from reference TRBV5-1 and TRBJ2-1): KAGVTQTPRYLIKTRGQQVTLSCSPISGHRSVSWYQQTPGQGLQFLFEYFSETQRNKGNFPGRFSGRQFSNSRSEMNVSTLELGDSALYLCASSLAGTGLDEQFFGPGTRLTVL.

Only one count was recorded for this clonotype. The genes are TRBV12-3 or TRBV12-4 and TRBJ2-2, with D perhaps TRBD1 or TRBD2 (6 bases each). This CDR3 has 15 amino acids. Trimming took off 2 bases at V and 5 bases at J, with 12 bases between the two ends. CDR3 protein: CASSLTGTETGELFF. DNA for the CDR3: TGTGCCAGCAGTTTAACAGGGACTGAAACCGGGGAGCTGTTTTTT.

V is TRBV27 and J is TRBJ1-1; D is uncertain. Germline loops: CDR1 MNHEY, CDR2 SMNVEV (reference sequence). The CDR3 length is 13 residues. V lost 2 bases and J lost 3, with 7 bases in between. The CDR3 here is CASSLIGHTEAFF. The CDR3 nucleotides read TGTGCCAGCAGTTTAATAGGACACACTGAAGCTTTCTTT.

Only a few counts were recorded for this clonotype. The CDR3 is CASSPTLATDTQYF. For the CDR3, the DNA is TGTGCCAGCAGCCCTACGCTAGCGACAGATACGCAGTATTTT. V usage is TRBV7-2 and J usage is TRBJ2-3, with D perhaps matching TRBD2 (6 bases). The V and J ends lost 5 bases and 3 bases respectively, with 12 bases between them. CDR3 size: 14 residues. Germline V gene data show CDR1 as SGHTA and CDR2 as FQGNSA.

The chain couples TRBV7-6 to TRBJ2-2; TRBD2 aligns across 11 bases. From germline, CDR1 is SGHVS and CDR2 FNYEAQ. The V and J ends lost 6 bases and 2 bases, in that order; junction bases with no gene match: 11. This CDR3 is 18 amino acids long. CDR3 in DNA: TGTGCCAGCAGGCCGGAAAGGGGACTAGCGGATAACACCGGGGAGCTGTTTTTT. It codes for CASRPERGLADNTGELFF.

This clonotype was recorded a few times. The rearrangement uses TRBV7-6 and TRBJ2-7, with D perhaps TRBD1 or TRBD2 (6 bases each). The V end was cut by 7 bases, the J end by 6 bases, with 16 bases between. The germline V gene has CDR1 SGHVS and CDR2 FNYEAQ. The CDR3 covers 13 residues. CDR3 sequence reads: CASNLNGGTEQYF. The CDR3 DNA sequence: TGTGCCAGCAACCTAAACGGGGGCACCGAGCAGTACTTC.

This clonotype showed up just once. This chain joins TRBV7-2 and TRBJ2-7; D call uncertain. Germline V gene sequence: CDR1 SGHTA, CDR2 FQGNSA. The CDR3 runs 13 residues. V was trimmed by 1 base and J by 3 bases, leaving 7 bases between them. CDR3 DNA: TGTGCCAGCAGCTTAGTACCAAACTACGAGCAGTACGTC. This translates into CASSLVPNYEQYV.

This clonotype was observed a handful of times. V and J are TRBV28 and TRBJ1-5; no clear D. Germline CDR1 reads MDHEN; CDR2 reads SYDVKM. V was trimmed by 5 bases and J by 1 base, leaving 12 bases between them. The CDR3 extends over 15 amino acids. This CDR3 reads CASSANSPSNQPQHF. CDR3 DNA sequence: TGTGCCAGCAGTGCCAACTCCCCAAGCAATCAGCCCCAGCATTTT.

This clonotype was counted ten times or more. This rearrangement joins TRBV6-1 to TRBJ2-5; possibly TRBD1 or TRBD2 for D (5 bases each). The CDR3 is made up of 15 amino acids. Germline V gives CDR1 MNHNS, CDR2 SASEGT. Trimming took off 2 bases at V and 2 bases at J, with 12 bases between the two ends. The CDR3 spells CASSEMAGAQETQYF. For the CDR3, the DNA is TGTGCCAGCAGTGAAATGGCCGGGGCACAAGAGACCCAGTACTTC.

This clonotype was counted many times. J is TRBJ2-3 and V is TRBV7-2; D gene uncertain. The V and J ends lost 5 bases and 10 bases respectively, with 13 bases between them. Germline CDR1 reads SGHTA; CDR2 reads FQGNSA. The CDR3 contains 12 residues. The CDR3 DNA sequence: TGTGCCAGCAGCCCCGGTACGCAAGCGCAGTATTTT. Protein: CASSPGTQAQYF.

The chain joins TRBV20-1 to TRBJ1-5, with 9 positions matching TRBD1. Per germline, CDR1 DFQATT and CDR2 SNEGSKA (reference sequence). J gave up 7 bases and V 6 bases, and 7 bases lay outside the gene matches. The CDR3 sequence is 13 residues long. CDR3 nucleotide sequence: TGCAGTGCGGAGGGACAGGGTGGACAGCCCCAGCATTTT. Its translation: CSAEGQGGQPQHF.

This clonotype was seen a handful of times. The rearrangement joins TRBV20-1 to TRBJ1-6; no clear D gene. The germline CDR1 and CDR2 sequences are DFQATT and SNEGSKA (reference sequence). There are 15 residues in the CDR3. V was trimmed by 6 bases and J by 0 bases, leaving 12 bases between them. This chain's CDR3 is CSAAGSSSYNSPLHF. The CDR3 region has the DNA TGCAGTGCCGCGGGCTCCAGCTCCTATAATTCACCCCTCCACTTT.

This clonotype was counted only a few times. This chain joins TRBV20-1 and TRBJ1-1; no clear D gene. From germline, CDR1 is DFQATT and CDR2 SNEGSKA (reference sequence). Trimming removed 8 bases at V and 4 bases at J, with 14 bases between. The CDR3 totals 12 residues. This CDR3 reads CSKGHWGTEAFF. For the CDR3, the DNA is TGCAGTAAAGGTCACTGGGGCACTGAAGCTTTCTTT.